A selection of T cell receptor beta chains follows, all from one sample in a study of T cell responses to AZD1222 COVID-19 vaccine. Profiled with immunoSEQ multiplex PCR; TCRdb holds only in-frame clones, not every one. Of more than 90,000 clones listed, roughly 89% are singletons. The sample here was peripheral blood, taken 28 days after the second AZD1222 dose. These receptors were taken from an adult who received the AZD1222 COVID-19 vaccine. CDR3s include the opening cysteine and the closing phenylalanine or tryptophan. The D gene is left open where the match is weak. Clone sizes are given selectively: once, few, many, or a class where the clone is expanded.

V: TRBV28; size: NA; J: TRBJ1-1; D: NA; CDR3: CASSLRWGRNTEAFF; DNA: TGTGCCAGCAGTCTTCGTTGGGGTCGGAACACTGAAGCTTTCTTT
V: TRBV6-5; size: NA; J: TRBJ2-1; D: NA; CDR3: CASSSGGVSYNEQFF; DNA: TGTGCCAGCAGTTCAGGCGGGGTCTCCTACAATGAGCAGTTCTTC
V: TRBV4-1; size: NA; J: TRBJ1-1; D: TRBD1; CDR3: CASSQHTGGSRTEAFF; DNA: TGCGCCAGCAGCCAGCACACAGGGGGCAGCAGGACTGAAGCTTTCTTT
V: TRBV10-3; size: NA; J: TRBJ1-3; D: NA; CDR3: CAISGGAGASGNTIYF; DNA: TGTGCCATCAGTGGTGGGGCAGGGGCCTCTGGAAACACCATATATTTT
V: TRBV4-3; size: few; J: TRBJ1-4; D: NA; CDR3: CASSQELTFEKLFF; DNA: TGCGCCAGCAGCCAGGAGTTAACCTTTGAAAAACTGTTTTTT
V: TRBV28; size: NA; J: TRBJ1-4; D: NA; CDR3: CASSDTNLAEGSNEKLFF; DNA: TGTGCCAGCAGCGATACAAACCTAGCAGAGGGCTCTAATGAAAAACTGTTTTTT
V: TRBV13; size: NA; J: TRBJ2-5; D: TRBD1; CDR3: CASSLGTGGGRETQYF; DNA: TGTGCCAGCAGCTTAGGGACAGGGGGCGGTAGGGAGACCCAGTACTTC
V: TRBV7-9; size: NA; J: TRBJ1-6; D: TRBD1; CDR3: CASSTLKGDSNSPLHF; DNA: TGTGCCAGCAGCACCCTAAAGGGGGACAGTAATTCACCCCTCCACTTT
V: TRBV4-3; size: NA; J: TRBJ1-1; D: TRBD1; CDR3: CASSQGQGGFLNTEAFF; DNA: TGCGCCAGCAGCCAGGGACAGGGGGGTTTTCTGAACACTGAAGCTTTCTTT
V: TRBV2; size: few; J: TRBJ1-5; D: NA; CDR3: CASRGVIQPQHF; DNA: TGTGCCAGCAGGGGGGTAATTCAGCCCCAGCATTTT
V: TRBV28; size: NA; J: TRBJ2-2; D: TRBD2; CDR3: CASTSRGGYTGELFF; DNA: TGTGCCAGCACCTCCCGGGGGGGGTACACCGGGGAGCTGTTTTTT
V: TRBV4-1; size: NA; J: TRBJ2-1; D: NA; CDR3: CASSQPAGRRGDEQFF; DNA: TGCGCCAGCAGCCAACCAGCCGGACGTAGAGGGGATGAGCAGTTCTTC
V: TRBV28; size: once; J: TRBJ2-7; D: NA; CDR3: CASSLLGGTYEQYF; DNA: TGTGCCAGCAGTTTACTAGGGGGGACCTACGAGCAGTACTTC
V: TRBV3-1/TRBV3-2; size: NA; J: TRBJ2-4; D: NA; CDR3: CASSQEVAGGNIQYF; DNA: TGTGCCAGCAGCCAAGAGGTAGCAGGGGGGAACATTCAGTACTTC
V: TRBV5-5; size: NA; J: TRBJ1-1; D: NA; CDR3: CASSLEGNTEAFF; DNA: TGTGCCAGCAGCTTGGAGGGGAACACTGAAGCTTTCTTT
V: TRBV29-1; size: NA; J: TRBJ2-7; D: NA; CDR3: CSVIRDTSYEQYF; DNA: TGCAGCGTTATACGGGACACGAGCTACGAGCAGTACTTC
V: TRBV5-1; size: few; J: TRBJ1-2; D: NA; CDR3: CASSVRQGASEGYTF; DNA: TGCGCCAGCAGCGTCCGTCAGGGAGCCTCGGAGGGCTACACCTTC
V: TRBV6-1; size: NA; J: TRBJ2-7; D: NA; CDR3: CASSEGHYSYEQYF; DNA: TGTGCCAGCAGTGAGGGACATTACTCCTACGAGCAGTACTTC
V: TRBV7-8; size: NA; J: TRBJ2-4; D: NA; CDR3: CASSLAEYSKNIQYF; DNA: TGTGCCAGCAGCTTAGCGGAGTATAGCAAAAACATTCAGTACTTC
V: TRBV19; size: NA; J: TRBJ2-3; D: NA; CDR3: CASRPGAGGTDTQYF; DNA: TGTGCCAGTAGGCCAGGGGCAGGGGGCACAGATACGCAGTATTTT
V: TRBV6-5; size: few; J: TRBJ1-3; D: NA; CDR3: CASSPGVGPGNTIYF; DNA: TGTGCCAGCAGCCCGGGGGTCGGGCCTGGAAACACCATATATTTT
V: TRBV24-1; size: NA; J: TRBJ2-7; D: NA; CDR3: CATFPGEIREQYF; DNA: TGTGCCACTTTCCCAGGGGAGATTCGCGAGCAGTACTTC
V: TRBV19; size: NA; J: TRBJ1-3; D: TRBD1; CDR3: CASSNRQGEVSGNTIYF; DNA: TGTGCCAGTAGTAACAGACAGGGGGAGGTCTCTGGAAACACCATATATTTT
V: TRBV7-9; size: once; J: TRBJ2-1; D: TRBD2; CDR3: CASSTLTSGSSYNEQFF; DNA: TGTGCCAGCAGCACCTTGACTAGCGGGAGCTCCTACAATGAGCAGTTCTTC
V: TRBV11-1; size: NA; J: TRBJ1-4; D: NA; CDR3: CASSFRGTASNEKLFF; DNA: TGTGCCAGCAGCTTTCGGGGGACCGCAAGTAATGAAAAACTGTTTTTT
V: TRBV7-9; size: NA; J: TRBJ2-7; D: NA; CDR3: CASSLGVYEQYF; DNA: TGTGCCAGCAGCTTAGGGGTGTACGAGCAGTACTTC
V: TRBV5-6; size: few; J: TRBJ1-5; D: NA; CDR3: CASSLAGNQPQHF; DNA: TGTGCCAGCAGCTTGGCGGGGAATCAGCCCCAGCATTTT
V: TRBV7-9; size: NA; J: TRBJ2-7; D: NA; CDR3: CASSLGVYEQYF; DNA: TGTGCCAGCAGCTTGGGGGTTTACGAGCAGTACTTC
V: TRBV19; size: NA; J: TRBJ2-5; D: NA; CDR3: CASSDRQSRETQYF; DNA: TGTGCCAGTAGTGATCGACAGTCGCGTGAGACCCAGTACTTC
V: TRBV13; size: NA; J: TRBJ2-5; D: NA; CDR3: CASSSSGLETQYF; DNA: TGTGCCAGCAGCTCCTCAGGTCTGGAGACCCAGTACTTC
V: TRBV4-1; size: NA; J: TRBJ2-7; D: NA; CDR3: CASSQLSSVTSYEQYF; DNA: TGCGCCAGCAGCCAACTCTCTTCCGTTACGTCCTACGAGCAGTACTTC